One sample yielded the 26 T cell receptor beta chains listed below, sequenced in a study of blood T cell repertoires in COVID-19. Libraries were prepared by immunoSEQ multiplex PCR; TCRdb keeps only in-frame clonotypes and omits some of them. Here the sample spans about 96,000 clones, 70% to 90% being singletons. The sample taken for sequencing was peripheral blood. Source of these receptors: a human donor with COVID-19, enrolled during active disease. The donor label of this sample is uncertain.

V and J are TRBV7-9 and TRBJ1-4; TRBD1 matches 8 bases. Per germline, CDR1 SEHNR and CDR2 FQNEAQ (reference sequence). This CDR3 is built from 15 residues. The junction had 8 bases not matched to a gene; V was cut back by 3 bases and J by 8 bases. In DNA form, the CDR3 reads TGTGCCAGCAGCTTTGGGCAGGGGGCGGAAGAAAAACTGTTTTTT. Residues: CASSFGQGAEEKLFF. Complete variable domain (other parts from reference TRBV7-9 and TRBJ1-4): DTGVSQNPRHKITKRGQNVTFRCDPISEHNRLYWYRQTLGQGPEFLTYFQNEAQLEKSRLLSDRFSAERPKGSFSTLEIQRTEQGDSAMYLCASSFGQGAEEKLFFGSGTQLSVL.

V is TRBV28 and J is TRBJ1-2; 8 bases are a match to TRBD1. This CDR3 is built from 16 residues. Germline CDR1 reads MDHEN; CDR2 reads SYDVKM. J lost 4 bases, V lost 2 bases, and 9 bases had no gene match. CDR3 region: CASSLEGTGYPYGYTF. CDR3 DNA: TGTGCCAGCAGTTTAGAGGGGACAGGATATCCCTATGGCTACACCTTC.

The chain employs TRBV19 and TRBJ2-3; 12 bases line up with TRBD1. The CDR3 contains 15 residues. V lost 4 bases and J lost 4; bases outside the gene matches: 3. CDR1 and CDR2 (germline): LNHDA, SQIVND (reference sequence). DNA of the CDR3: TGTGCCAGTAGTACCGGGACAGGGGGCGCAGATACGCAGTATTTT. Translating it yields CASSTGTGGADTQYF. The complete variable domain, with remaining parts taken from reference TRBV19 and TRBJ2-3, reads DGGITQSPKYLFRKEGQNVTLSCEQNLNHDAMYWYRQDPGQGLRLIYYSQIVNDFQKGDIAEGYSVSREKKESFPLTVTSAQKNPTAFYLCASSTGTGGADTQYFGPGTRLTVL.

CDR3 in amino acids: CASRQGTEKLFF. The CDR3 DNA is TGTGCCAGCAGACAGGGTACGGAAAAACTGTTTTTT. The chain is built from TRBV10-3 and TRBJ1-4, with TRBD1 identical over 7 bases. Germline CDR1 is ENHRY and CDR2 is SYGVKD. V trimming: 10 bases; J trimming: 8 bases; junction bases outside the gene matches: 7. The CDR3 has 12 residues.

V gene TRBV15 combines with J gene TRBJ1-3, with unresolved D. The germline CDR1 and CDR2 sequences are LNHNV and YYDKDF (reference sequence). Trimming removed 0 bases at V and 2 bases at J, with 8 bases between. This CDR3 contains 15 residues. The chain's CDR3 is CATSRDRSPGNTIYF. The CDR3 DNA sequence: TGTGCCACCAGCAGAGATAGGAGTCCTGGAAACACCATATATTTT.

J is TRBJ1-2 and V is TRBV11-2, with a tentative D call TRBD1 (5 bases). Germline CDR1 and CDR2: SGHAT and FQNNGV. Trimming left V 4 bases short and J 6 bases short, with 18 bases between. The CDR3 is 15 amino acids. DNA for the CDR3: TGTGCCAGCAGCTCTAGAGTATCAGGGTGGGATGGCTACACCTTC. This codes for CASSSRVSGWDGYTF. The whole variable domain, filled in from reference TRBV11-2 and TRBJ1-2, reads EAGVAQSPRYKIIEKRQSVAFWCNPISGHATLYWYQQILGQGPKLLIQFQNNGVVDDSQLPKDRFSAERLKGVDSTLKIQPAKLEDSAVYLCASSSRVSGWDGYTFGSGTRLTVV.

J is TRBJ2-1 and V is TRBV18; TRBD2 is a possible D gene (5 bases). CDR3 length: 14 residues. Germline CDR1 reads KGHSH; CDR2 reads LQKENI. Trimming took off 4 bases at V and 3 bases at J, with 10 bases between the two ends. CDR3 nucleotide sequence: TGTGCCAGCTCACGGAGGCAGCTCTACAATGAGCAGTTCTTC. Its translation is CASSRRQLYNEQFF.

This chain uses TRBV9 with TRBJ1-4; no firm D call. CDR1 is SGDLS, CDR2 YYNGEE, per germline. The CDR3 consists of 15 residues. Trimming took off 0 bases at V and 0 bases at J, with 6 bases between the two ends. The CDR3 coding sequence is TGTGCCAGCAGCGTAGGTCCTGCAACTAATGAAAAACTGTTTTTT. This translates into CASSVGPATNEKLFF.

This clone was recorded a few times. The rearrangement uses TRBV2 and TRBJ2-7, with 9 bases aligning to TRBD2. Germline V lookup: CDR1 SNHLY, CDR2 FYNNEI. The J segment lost 6 bases and the V segment lost 7 bases, leaving 13 bases of the junction unmatched. This CDR3 has 15 amino acids. CDR3 sequence: CASTRLAAGAGEQYF. The CDR3 DNA sequence: TGTGCCAGCACCAGACTAGCGGCCGGCGCGGGCGAGCAGTACTTC.

V usage is TRBV18 and J usage is TRBJ2-1; no reliable D call. The CDR3 runs 14 residues. CDR1 is KGHSH, CDR2 LQKENI, per germline. V lost 5 bases to trimming and J lost 9 bases, with 17 bases between them. The CDR3 reads CASSTTPTHGEQFF. The DNA of the CDR3 is TGTGCCAGCTCAACCACCCCTACGCATGGTGAGCAGTTCTTC.

This chain uses TRBV5-1 with TRBJ2-1, with 7 bases lining up with TRBD2. There are 14 residues in the CDR3. The V segment lost 2 bases and the J segment 8 bases; nucleotides outside the gene matches: 7. Germline V gives CDR1 SGHRS, CDR2 YFSETQ. The CDR3 DNA sequence: TGCGCCAGCAGCTTATCGGGGGGTATAGATGAGCAGTTCTTC. Protein: CASSLSGGIDEQFF.

This sequence joins TRBV11-3 and TRBJ2-5; 9 bases line up with TRBD1. CDR1 and CDR2 (germline): SGHNT, YENEEA. The CDR3 has 16 amino acids. With 5 bases clipped from V and 4 bases from J, the junction kept 11 bases outside the gene matches. Written as DNA, the CDR3 is TGTGCCAGCAGCGTCATATCCGACAGGGGGAGAGAGACCCAGTACTTC. Encoded protein: CASSVISDRGRETQYF.

The chain employs TRBV3-1 (or the pseudogene TRBV3-2) and TRBJ1-1; 10 bases line up with TRBD1. Looked up from germline, CDR1 is LGHDT and CDR2 is YNNKEL (reference sequence). The V gene end was trimmed by 3 bases and the J gene end by 10 bases; junction bases not matched to a gene: 8. This CDR3 is built from 14 residues. CDR3 DNA sequence: TGTGCCAGCAGCCACCGGGACAGGGGTAGAGGAGCTTTCTTT. Translated, it gives CASSHRDRGRGAFF.

The genes are TRBV5-1 and TRBJ1-1; D is possibly TRBD1 (5 bases). Germline V lookup: CDR1 SGHRS, CDR2 YFSETQ. The CDR3 loop spans 15 amino acids. V was clipped by 0 bases and J by 1 base, with 10 bases between them. CDR3 nucleotides: TGCGCCAGCAGCTTGGAGGGACTGAGGAACACTGAAGCTTTCTTT. It yields the protein CASSLEGLRNTEAFF.

The chain recombines TRBV12-3 or TRBV12-4 with TRBJ1-6, with D tentatively TRBD1 (5 bases). Deletions cut 6 bases from V and 10 bases from J, with 13 bases between. The CDR3 runs 13 residues. CDR3 DNA: TGTGCCAGCAGGCGGCAATGGGGCTCACCCCTCCACTTT. The encoded protein is CASRRQWGSPLHF.

The V and J genes are TRBV5-6 and TRBJ1-1; no definite D call. Per germline, CDR1 SGHDT and CDR2 YYEEEE. Trimming took 0 bases from V and 7 from J, leaving 10 bases between them. The CDR3 spans 13 residues. DNA of the CDR3: TGTGCCAGCAGCTTGGAAGGGCGGGGTGAAGCTTTCTTT. Protein: CASSLEGRGEAFF. The full variable domain, with the rest looked up from reference TRBV5-6 and TRBJ1-1, is DAGVTQSPTHLIKTRGQQVTLRCSPKSGHDTVSWYQQALGQGPQFIFQYYEEEERQRGNFPDRFSGHQFPNYSSELNVNALLLGDSALYLCASSLEGRGEAFFGQGTRLTVV.

V gene TRBV11-3 combines with J gene TRBJ1-4; 7 bases map to TRBD1. Germline V CDR1 and CDR2: SGHNT, YENEEA. The length of the CDR3 is 13 residues. The V gene end was trimmed by 9 bases and the J gene end by 8 bases; junction bases not matched to a gene: 9. CDR3 region: CASRQGGGEKLFF. In DNA form, the CDR3 reads TGTGCCAGTAGACAGGGTGGCGGGGAAAAACTGTTTTTT.

This chain connects TRBV6-5 to TRBJ2-5; 7 bases line up with TRBD1. V was clipped by 6 bases and J by 5 bases; unmatched bases: 9. The CDR3 has 14 residues. The V gene's germline CDR1 is MNHEY and CDR2 SVGAGI. The CDR3 DNA is TGTGCCAGCAGCTTAAACAGGGGTCGGGAGACCCAGTACTTC. It translates to CASSLNRGRETQYF.

V usage is TRBV29-1 and J usage is TRBJ2-7, with 7 bases matching TRBD1. J lost 3 bases, V lost 5 bases, and 19 bases had no gene match. Germline CDR1 reads SQVTM; CDR2 reads ANQGSEA. The CDR3 sequence is 17 residues long. The CDR3 reads CSVQFMPNRGNYYEQYF. CDR3 DNA sequence: TGCAGCGTTCAATTTATGCCAAACAGGGGAAATTACTACGAGCAGTACTTC.

This sequence joins TRBV6-6 and TRBJ2-5; 7 bases fit TRBD1. CDR1 and CDR2 from the germline V gene are MNHNY and SVGAGI (reference sequence). This CDR3 is 13 amino acids long. Unmatched junction bases numbered 5, after V lost 8 bases and J lost 2 bases. For the CDR3, the DNA is TGTGCCAGCGGTAGGGACAGACAAGAGACCCAGTACTTC. This translates into CASGRDRQETQYF.

This chain connects TRBV10-1 to TRBJ2-1, with TRBD1 identical over 8 bases. CDR3 length equals 16 residues. Germline lookup yields CDR1 WNHNN and CDR2 SYGVQD (reference sequence). The trim removed 6 bases at V and 0 bases at J, leaving 7 bases unmatched. In nucleotides, the CDR3 is TGCGCCAGCAGCCCCCAGGGGGCTTCCTCCTACAATGAGCAGTTCTTC. Its protein is CASSPQGASSYNEQFF.

By share, this clone ranks as medium-sized. The CDR3 loop is CASSYSWTGYYGYTF. The CDR3 DNA sequence: TGTGCCAGCAGTTACTCGTGGACAGGATACTATGGCTACACCTTC. V gene TRBV6-5 combines with J gene TRBJ1-2; 7 bases are a match to TRBD1. Germline CDR1 and CDR2: MNHEY and SVGAGI. CDR3 length: 15 amino acids. J lost 3 bases, V lost 0 bases, and 4 bases had no gene match.

The CDR3 spells CASSQSGNTEAFF. CDR3 nucleotide sequence: TGTGCCAGCAGCCAATCGGGGAACACTGAAGCTTTCTTT. The chain joins TRBV2 to TRBJ1-1; D not certain. Germline CDR1 SNHLY, CDR2 FYNNEI. Trimming removed 6 bases at V and 1 base at J, with 9 bases between. The length of the CDR3 is 13 residues.

The chain links TRBV5-6 to TRBJ1-4; D uncertain. With 0 bases removed from V and 7 bases from J, the gap between germline ends came to 10 bases. Germline CDR1 reads SGHDT; CDR2 reads YYEEEE. The CDR3 is made up of 14 amino acids. CDR3 bases: TGTGCCAGCAGCTTGGCCTTGTGGAGTGAAAAACTGTTTTTT. The encoded protein is CASSLALWSEKLFF.

This clone was observed once. The J gene is TRBJ2-3, the V gene TRBV5-1; no clear D. The CDR3 totals 17 residues. Germline values: CDR1 SGHRS, CDR2 YFSETQ. V was pared by 0 bases and J by 1 base, with 15 bases between. CDR3 DNA: TGCGCCAGCAGCTTGGCTCCAGCGACGCAAGGCACAGATACGCAGTATTTT. Translating gives CASSLAPATQGTDTQYF.

The rearrangement uses TRBV3-1 (or the pseudogene TRBV3-2) and TRBJ2-7; D might be TRBD1 (6 bases). The CDR3 runs to 14 residues. Trimming took off 4 bases at V and 5 bases at J, with 15 bases between the two ends. From germline, CDR1 is LGHDT and CDR2 YNNKEL (reference sequence). CDR3 protein: CASSLSQGTHEQYF. The DNA of the CDR3 is TGTGCCAGCAGCCTATCACAGGGCACTCACGAGCAGTACTTC.